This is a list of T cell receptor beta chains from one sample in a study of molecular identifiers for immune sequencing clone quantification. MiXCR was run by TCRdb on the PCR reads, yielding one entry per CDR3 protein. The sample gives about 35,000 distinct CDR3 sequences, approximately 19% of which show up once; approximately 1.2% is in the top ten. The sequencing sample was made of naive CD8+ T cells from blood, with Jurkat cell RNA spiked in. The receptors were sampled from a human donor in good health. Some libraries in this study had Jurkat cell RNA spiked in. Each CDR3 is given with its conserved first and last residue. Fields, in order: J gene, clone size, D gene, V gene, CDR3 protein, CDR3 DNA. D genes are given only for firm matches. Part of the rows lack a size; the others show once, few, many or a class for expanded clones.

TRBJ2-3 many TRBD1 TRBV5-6 CASITTGVNTDTQYF TGTGCCAGCATCACCACAGGGGTTAACACAGATACGCAGTATTTT
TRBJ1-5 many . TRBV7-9 CASSHSPEPQHF TGTGCCAGCAGCCATAGCCCGGAGCCCCAGCATTTT
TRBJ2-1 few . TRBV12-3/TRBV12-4 CASSFGARYNEQFF TGTGCCAGCAGTTTTGGGGCCCGTTACAATGAGCAGTTCTTC
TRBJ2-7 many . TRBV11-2 CASSLEVLTVEQYF TGTGCCAGCAGCTTAGAGGTACTTACTGTGGAGCAGTACTTC
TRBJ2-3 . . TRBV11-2 CASSLPPVASTDTQYF TGTGCCAGCAGCCTACCCCCGGTAGCCAGCACAGATACGCAGTATTTT
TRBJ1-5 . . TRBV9 CASSPTRGNQPQHF TGTGCCAGCAGCCCCACCAGGGGAAATCAGCCCCAGCATTTT
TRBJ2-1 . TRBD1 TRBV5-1 CASSLAGQGDNEQFF TGCGCCAGCAGCTTGGCGGGACAGGGCGACAATGAGCAGTTCTTC
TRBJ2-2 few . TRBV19 CASTGRENTGELFF TGTGCCAGTACAGGCAGAGAGAACACCGGGGAGCTGTTTTTT
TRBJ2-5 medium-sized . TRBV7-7 CASSSRVRETQYF TGTGCCAGCAGTTCTAGGGTGCGAGAGACCCAGTACTTC
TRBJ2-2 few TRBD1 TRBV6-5 CASSYTTGAGELFF TGTGCCAGCAGTTACACGACAGGGGCCGGGGAGCTGTTTTTT
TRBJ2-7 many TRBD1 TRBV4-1 CASSQRQGWGYEQYF TGCGCCAGCAGCCAACGACAGGGGTGGGGCTACGAGCAGTACTTC
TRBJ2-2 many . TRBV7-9 CASSHLAPSVGELFF TGTGCCAGCAGCCACCTCGCCCCTAGCGTCGGGGAGCTGTTTTTT
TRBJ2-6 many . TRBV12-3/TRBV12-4 CASSSSGANVLTF TGCGCCAGCAGTTCGTCTGGGGCCAACGTCCTGACTTTC
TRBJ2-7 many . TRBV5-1 CASSLGQGGDEQYF TGCGCCAGCAGCTTGGGTCAGGGGGGGGACGAGCAGTACTTC
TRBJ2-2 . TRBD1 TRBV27 CASGTGATGELFF TGTGCCAGCGGGACAGGGGCGACCGGGGAGCTGTTTTTT
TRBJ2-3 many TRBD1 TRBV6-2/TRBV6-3 CASSTGGLSTDTQYF TGTGCCAGCAGTACAGGGGGCCTTTCCACAGATACGCAGTATTTT
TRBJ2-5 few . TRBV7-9 CASSLVAGQGTQYF TGTGCCAGCAGCTTAGTGGCAGGGCAAGGGACCCAGTACTTC
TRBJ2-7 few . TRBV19 CASSSSPAAEDEQYF TGTGCCAGTAGTTCCTCACCGGCAGCGGAGGACGAGCAGTACTTC
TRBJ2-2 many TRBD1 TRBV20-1 CSASPLTGDTGELFF TGCAGTGCTAGCCCACTTACAGGGGACACCGGGGAGCTGTTTTTT
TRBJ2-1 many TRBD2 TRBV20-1 CSARGTSGSYNEQFF TGCAGTGCTAGAGGGACTAGCGGTTCCTACAATGAGCAGTTCTTC
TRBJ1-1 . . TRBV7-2 CASSLGGGVVNTEAFF TGTGCCAGCAGCTTAGGGGGGGGAGTAGTGAACACTGAAGCTTTCTTT
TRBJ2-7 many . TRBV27 CASSLTGSEQYF TGTGCCAGCAGTCTCACAGGGTCCGAGCAGTACTTC
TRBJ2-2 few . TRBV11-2 CASSLVVGRSTNTGELFF TGTGCCAGCAGCTTAGTGGTAGGGAGGTCAACGAACACCGGGGAGCTGTTTTTT
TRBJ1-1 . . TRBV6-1 CASSAMGGNTEAFF TGTGCCAGCAGTGCGATGGGGGGGAACACTGAAGCTTTCTTT
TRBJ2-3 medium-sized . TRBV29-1 CSVERGEGTDTQYF TGCAGCGTTGAGCGGGGTGAGGGCACAGATACGCAGTATTTT
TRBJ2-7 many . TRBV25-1 CASSEASPGDLEQYF TGTGCCAGCAGTGAGGCCAGTCCAGGGGACCTCGAGCAGTACTTC
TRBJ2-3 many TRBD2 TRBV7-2 CASSPVVAGDTQYF TGTGCCAGCAGCCCCGTGGTAGCGGGGGATACGCAGTATTTT
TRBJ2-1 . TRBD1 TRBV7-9 CASSQPTGTGEEQFF TGTGCCAGCAGCCAACCTACCGGGACAGGGGAAGAGCAGTTCTTC
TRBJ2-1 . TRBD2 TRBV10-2 CASRPAGGPYNEQFF TGCGCCAGCAGGCCAGCGGGGGGGCCTTACAATGAGCAGTTCTTC
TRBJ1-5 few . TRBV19 CASSPWENDQPQHF TGTGCCAGTAGTCCCTGGGAGAACGATCAGCCCCAGCATTTT
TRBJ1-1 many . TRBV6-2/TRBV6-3 CASSWGPGMNTEAFF TGTGCCAGCAGCTGGGGCCCGGGAATGAACACTGAAGCTTTCTTT
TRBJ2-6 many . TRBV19 CASSMGGRSGANVLTF TGTGCCAGTAGTATGGGCGGTAGATCTGGGGCCAACGTCCTGACTTTC
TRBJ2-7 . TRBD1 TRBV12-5 CASGPSGTGSYEQYF TGTGCTAGTGGCCCATCCGGGACAGGGTCCTACGAGCAGTACTTC
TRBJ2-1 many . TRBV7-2 CASSLVSSHSAAGQFF TGTGCCAGCAGCTTAGTTTCTTCCCACTCGGCGGCGGGGCAGTTCTTC
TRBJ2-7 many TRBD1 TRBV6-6 CASSYANRGSYEQYF TGTGCCAGCAGTTACGCAAACAGGGGATCCTACGAGCAGTACTTC
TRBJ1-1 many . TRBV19 CASKGGGREAFF TGTGCCAGTAAAGGTGGGGGCCGTGAAGCTTTCTTT
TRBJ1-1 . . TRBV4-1 CASSQDRSGGRTEAFF TGCGCCAGCAGCCAAGATCGGTCGGGGGGTCGAACTGAAGCTTTCTTT
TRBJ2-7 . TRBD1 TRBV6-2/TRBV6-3 CATRQGIYEQHF TGTGCCACCCGACAGGGCATCTACGAGCAGCACTTC
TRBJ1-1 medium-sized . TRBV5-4 CASSLMSGAAEAFF TGTGCCAGCAGCCTCATGTCAGGGGCTGCTGAAGCTTTCTTT
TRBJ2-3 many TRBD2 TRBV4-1 CASSQELAGGTDTQYF TGCGCCAGCAGCCAAGAACTGGCGGGGGGCACAGATACGCAGTATTTT
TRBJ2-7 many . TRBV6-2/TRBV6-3 CASSNPVAGYEQYF TGTGCCAGCAGTAACCCAGTGGCAGGGTACGAGCAGTACTTC
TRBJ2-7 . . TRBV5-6 CASTADGYEQYF TGTGCCAGCACCGCAGATGGCTACGAGCAGTACTTC
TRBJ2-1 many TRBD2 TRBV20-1 CSAPTPGLAGFVQFF TGCAGTGCCCCTACCCCGGGACTAGCGGGGTTTGTGCAGTTCTTC
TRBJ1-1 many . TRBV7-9 CASSFGQTEAFF TGTGCCAGCAGCTTCGGACAAACTGAAGCTTTCTTT
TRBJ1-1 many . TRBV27 CASRSNTEAFF TGTGCCAGCAGATCTAACACTGAAGCTTTCTTT
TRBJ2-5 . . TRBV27 CASNSGHSQETQYF TGTGCCAGCAACTCGGGACACAGCCAAGAGACCCAGTACTTC
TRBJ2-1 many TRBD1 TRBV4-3 CASSQEWTGVNEQFF TGCGCCAGCAGCCAAGAATGGACAGGGGTCAATGAGCAGTTCTTC
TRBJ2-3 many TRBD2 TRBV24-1 CATSDPELAGADTQYF TGTGCCACCAGTGACCCCGAACTAGCGGGCGCAGATACGCAGTATTTT
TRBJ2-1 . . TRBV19 CASSTYMNNEQFF TGTGCCAGTAGTACCTATATGAACAATGAGCAGTTCTTC
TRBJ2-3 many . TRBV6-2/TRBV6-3 CASTQNTDTQYF TGTGCCAGCACCCAGAACACAGATACGCAGTATTTT
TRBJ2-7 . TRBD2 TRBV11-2 CASSLEGAPGLAGSPYEQYF TGTGCCAGCAGCTTAGAGGGGGCCCCGGGACTAGCGGGATCCCCCTACGAGCAGTACTTC
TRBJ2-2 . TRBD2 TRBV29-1 CSVTGTTVTTTGELFF TGCAGCGTAACCGGGACTACCGTAACAACCACCGGGGAGCTGTTTTTT
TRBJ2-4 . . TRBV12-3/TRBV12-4 CASAGIAKNIQYF TGTGCCAGCGCGGGAATAGCCAAAAACATTCAGTACTTC